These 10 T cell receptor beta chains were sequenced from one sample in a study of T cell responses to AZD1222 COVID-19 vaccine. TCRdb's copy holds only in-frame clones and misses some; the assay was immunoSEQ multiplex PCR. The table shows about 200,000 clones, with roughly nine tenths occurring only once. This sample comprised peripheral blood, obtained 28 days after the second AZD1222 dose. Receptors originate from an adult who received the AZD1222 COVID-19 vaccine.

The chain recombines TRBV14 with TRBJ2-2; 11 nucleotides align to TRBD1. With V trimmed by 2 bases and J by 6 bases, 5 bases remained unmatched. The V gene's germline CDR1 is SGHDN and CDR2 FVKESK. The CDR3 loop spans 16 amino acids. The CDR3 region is CASSQSDRGHAGELFF. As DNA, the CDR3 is TGTGCCAGCAGCCAATCGGACAGGGGGCACGCCGGGGAGCTGTTTTTT. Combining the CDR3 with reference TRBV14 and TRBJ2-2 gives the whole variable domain EAGVTQFPSHSVIEKGQTVTLRCDPISGHDNLYWYRRVMGKEIKFLLHFVKESKQDESGMPNNRFLAERTGGTYSTLKVQPAELEDSGVYFCASSQSDRGHAGELFFGEGSRLTVL.

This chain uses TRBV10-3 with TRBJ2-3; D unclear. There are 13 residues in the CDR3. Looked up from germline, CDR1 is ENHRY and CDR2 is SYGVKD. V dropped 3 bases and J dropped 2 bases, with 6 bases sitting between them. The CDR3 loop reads CAISEWTTDTQYF. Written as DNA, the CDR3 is TGTGCCATCAGTGAATGGACCACAGATACGCAGTATTTT.

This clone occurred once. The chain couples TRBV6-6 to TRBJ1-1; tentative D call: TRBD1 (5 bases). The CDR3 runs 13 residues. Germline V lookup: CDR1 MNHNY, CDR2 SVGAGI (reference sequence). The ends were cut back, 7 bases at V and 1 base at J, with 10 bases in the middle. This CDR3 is CASKDNSNTEAFF. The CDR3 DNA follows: TGTGCCAGCAAGGACAACTCGAACACTGAAGCTTTCTTT.

CDR3 nucleotide sequence: TGTGCCAGCAGCTTGGCCGGGAGTGCCAACGATCAGCCCCAGCATTTT. This encodes CASSLAGSANDQPQHF. This chain connects TRBV5-6 to TRBJ1-5; unclear D gene. CDR1 is SGHDT, CDR2 YYEEEE, per germline. The CDR3 is made up of 16 amino acids. V was trimmed by 0 bases and J by 5 bases, leaving 15 bases between them.

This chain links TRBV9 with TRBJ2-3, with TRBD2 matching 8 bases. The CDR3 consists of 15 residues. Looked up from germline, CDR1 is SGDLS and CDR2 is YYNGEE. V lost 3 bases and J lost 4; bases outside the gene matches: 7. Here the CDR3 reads CASSAGLVGADTQYF. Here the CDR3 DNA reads TGTGCCAGCAGCGCGGGACTAGTAGGAGCAGATACGCAGTATTTT.

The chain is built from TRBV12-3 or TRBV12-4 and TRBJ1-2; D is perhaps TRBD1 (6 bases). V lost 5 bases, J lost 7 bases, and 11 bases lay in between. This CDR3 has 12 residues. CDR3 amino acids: CASSPDRFGYTF. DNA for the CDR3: TGTGCCAGCAGTCCCGACAGGTTTGGCTACACCTTC.

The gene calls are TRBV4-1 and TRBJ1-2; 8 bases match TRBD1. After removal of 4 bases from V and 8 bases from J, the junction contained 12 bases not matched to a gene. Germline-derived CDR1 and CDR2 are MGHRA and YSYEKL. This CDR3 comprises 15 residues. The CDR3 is CASSLNFDRGGGYTF. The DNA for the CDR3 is TGCGCCAGCAGCCTAAACTTCGACAGGGGAGGCGGCTACACCTTC.

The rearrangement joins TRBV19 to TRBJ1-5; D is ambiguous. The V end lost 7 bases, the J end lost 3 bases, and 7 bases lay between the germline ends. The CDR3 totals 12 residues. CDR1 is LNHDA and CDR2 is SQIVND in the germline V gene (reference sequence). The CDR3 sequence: CASTEPNQPQHF. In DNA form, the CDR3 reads TGTGCCAGTACCGAACCCAATCAGCCCCAGCATTTT. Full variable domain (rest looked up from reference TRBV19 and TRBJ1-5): DGGITQSPKYLFRKEGQNVTLSCEQNLNHDAMYWYRQDPGQGLRLIYYSQIVNDFQKGDIAEGYSVSREKKESFPLTVTSAQKNPTAFYLCASTEPNQPQHFGDGTRLSIL.

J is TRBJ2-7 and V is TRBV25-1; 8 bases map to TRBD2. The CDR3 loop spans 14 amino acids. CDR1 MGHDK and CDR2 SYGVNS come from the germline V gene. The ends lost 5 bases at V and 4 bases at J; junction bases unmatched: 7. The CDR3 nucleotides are TGTGCCAGCAGTTCCGGGCGGGAGGCTTACGAGCAGTACTTC. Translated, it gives CASSSGREAYEQYF.

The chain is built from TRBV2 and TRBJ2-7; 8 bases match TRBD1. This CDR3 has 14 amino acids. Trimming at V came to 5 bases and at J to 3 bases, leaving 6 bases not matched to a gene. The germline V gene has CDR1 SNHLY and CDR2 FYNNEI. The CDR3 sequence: CASSYRGYDYEQYF. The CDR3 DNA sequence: TGTGCCAGCAGTTACAGGGGGTACGACTACGAGCAGTACTTC.